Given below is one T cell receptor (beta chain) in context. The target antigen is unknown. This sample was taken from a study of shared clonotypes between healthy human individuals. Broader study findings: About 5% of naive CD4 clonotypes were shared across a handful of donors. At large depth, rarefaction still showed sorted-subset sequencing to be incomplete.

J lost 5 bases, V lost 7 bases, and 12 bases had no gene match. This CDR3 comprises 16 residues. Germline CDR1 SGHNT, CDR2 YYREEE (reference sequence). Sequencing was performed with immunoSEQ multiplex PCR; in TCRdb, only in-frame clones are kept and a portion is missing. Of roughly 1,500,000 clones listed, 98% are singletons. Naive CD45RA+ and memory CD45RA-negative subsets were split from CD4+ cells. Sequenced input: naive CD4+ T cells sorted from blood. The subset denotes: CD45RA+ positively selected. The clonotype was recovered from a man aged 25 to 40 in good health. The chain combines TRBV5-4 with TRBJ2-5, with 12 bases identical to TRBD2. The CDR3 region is CASGTLAGGPGETQYF. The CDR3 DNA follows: TGTGCCAGCGGAACCCTAGCGGGAGGGCCAGGGGAGACCCAGTACTTC.